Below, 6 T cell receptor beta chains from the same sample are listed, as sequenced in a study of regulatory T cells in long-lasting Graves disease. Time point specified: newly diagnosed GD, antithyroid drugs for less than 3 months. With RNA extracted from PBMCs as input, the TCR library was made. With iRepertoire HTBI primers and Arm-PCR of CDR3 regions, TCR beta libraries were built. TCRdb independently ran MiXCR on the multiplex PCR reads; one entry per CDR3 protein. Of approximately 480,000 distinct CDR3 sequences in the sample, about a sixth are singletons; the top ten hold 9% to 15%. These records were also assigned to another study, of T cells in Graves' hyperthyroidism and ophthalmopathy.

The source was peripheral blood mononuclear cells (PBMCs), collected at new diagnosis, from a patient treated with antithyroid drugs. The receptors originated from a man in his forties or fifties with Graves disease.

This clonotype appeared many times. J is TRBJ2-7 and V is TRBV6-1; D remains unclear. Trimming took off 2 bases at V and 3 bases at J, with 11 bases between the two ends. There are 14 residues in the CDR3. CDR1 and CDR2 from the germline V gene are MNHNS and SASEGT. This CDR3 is CASSERGEDYEQYF. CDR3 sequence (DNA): TGTGCCAGCAGTGAACGAGGAGAGGACTACGAGCAGTACTTC.

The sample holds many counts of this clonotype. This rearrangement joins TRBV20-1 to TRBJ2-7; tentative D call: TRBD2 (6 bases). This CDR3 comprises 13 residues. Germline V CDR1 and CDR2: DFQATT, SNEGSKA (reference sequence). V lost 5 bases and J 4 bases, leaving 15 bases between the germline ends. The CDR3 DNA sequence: TGCAGTGCTGGTAGCGGCGCTCCATACGAGCAGTACTTC. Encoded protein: CSAGSGAPYEQYF.

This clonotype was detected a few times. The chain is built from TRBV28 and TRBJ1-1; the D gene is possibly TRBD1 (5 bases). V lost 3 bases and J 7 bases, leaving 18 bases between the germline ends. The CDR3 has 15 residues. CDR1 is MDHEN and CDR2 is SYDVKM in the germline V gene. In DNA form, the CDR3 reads TGTGCCAGCAGTTTTCGTCTAGGGGCGCAGGTTGAAGCTTTCTTT. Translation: CASSFRLGAQVEAFF.

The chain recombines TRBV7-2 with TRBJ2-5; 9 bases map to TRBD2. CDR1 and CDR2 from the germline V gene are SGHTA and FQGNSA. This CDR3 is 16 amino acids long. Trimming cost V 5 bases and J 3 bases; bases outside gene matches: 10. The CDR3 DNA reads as TGTGCCAGCAGCCCCAGGGGGGCTAGCGGGAAAGAGACCCAGTACTTC. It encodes CASSPRGASGKETQYF.

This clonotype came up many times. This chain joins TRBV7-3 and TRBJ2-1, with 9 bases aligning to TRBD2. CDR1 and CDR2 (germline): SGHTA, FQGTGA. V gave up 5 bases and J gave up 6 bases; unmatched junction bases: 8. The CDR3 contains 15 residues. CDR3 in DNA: TGTGCCAGCAGCCAAGCGGGAGGTTATCGCAATGAGCAGTTCTTC. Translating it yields CASSQAGGYRNEQFF.

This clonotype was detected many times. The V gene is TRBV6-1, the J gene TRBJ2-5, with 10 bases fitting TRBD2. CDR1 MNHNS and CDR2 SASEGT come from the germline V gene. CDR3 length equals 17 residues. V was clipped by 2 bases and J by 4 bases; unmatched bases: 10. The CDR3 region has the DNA TGTGCCAGCAGTGAATGGGTGGCTAGCGGGAGTTTAGAGACCCAGTACTTC. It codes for CASSEWVASGSLETQYF.